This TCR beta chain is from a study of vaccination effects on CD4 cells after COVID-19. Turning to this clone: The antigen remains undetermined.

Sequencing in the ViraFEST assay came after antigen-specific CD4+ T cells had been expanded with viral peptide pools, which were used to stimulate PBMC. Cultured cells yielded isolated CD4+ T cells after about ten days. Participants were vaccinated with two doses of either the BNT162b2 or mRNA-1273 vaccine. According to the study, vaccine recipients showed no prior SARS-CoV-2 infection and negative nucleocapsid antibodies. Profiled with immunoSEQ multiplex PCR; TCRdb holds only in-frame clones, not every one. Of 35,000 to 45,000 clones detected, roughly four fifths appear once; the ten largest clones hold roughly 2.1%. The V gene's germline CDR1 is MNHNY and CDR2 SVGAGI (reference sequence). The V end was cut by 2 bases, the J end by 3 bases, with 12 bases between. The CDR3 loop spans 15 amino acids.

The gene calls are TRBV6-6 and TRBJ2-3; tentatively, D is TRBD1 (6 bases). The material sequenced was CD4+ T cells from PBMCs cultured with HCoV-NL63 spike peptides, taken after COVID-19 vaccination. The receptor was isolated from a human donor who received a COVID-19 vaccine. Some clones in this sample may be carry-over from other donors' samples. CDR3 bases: TGTGCCAGCAGTTACCGCTACAGGGAGACAGATACGCAGTATTTT. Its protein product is CASSYRYRETDTQYF.